This is a list of T cell receptor beta chains from one sample in a study of response to subunit inactivated influenza vaccine. TCRdb re-analysed the RT-PCR reads in MiXCR, keeping a single row per CDR3 protein. The data hold fewer than 250,000 distinct CDR3 sequences, with about 15% observed a single time. The sequenced sample was CD8+ T cells sorted from PBMCs, obtained 5 days after vaccination. The receptors shown here come from a man between 50 and 59 years old who received an inactivated influenza vaccine. CDR3s include the opening cysteine and the closing phenylalanine or tryptophan. The order of the fields is V gene, J gene, clone size, D gene, CDR3 DNA, CDR3 protein. A D gene is named only where the DNA matches it firmly. The size of a clone is reported for some rows only, either as once, few or many, or as a class for expanded clones.

>TRBV7-9|TRBJ2-5|NA|NA
TGTGCCACCGCGGGGGCGTACCAAGAGACCCAGTACTTC
CATAGAYQETQYF
>TRBV6-5|TRBJ2-3|NA|NA
TGTGCCAGTAGACGTAGCGGAGGAATGACAGATACGCAGTATTTT
CASRRSGGMTDTQYF
>TRBV5-1|TRBJ1-1|few|TRBD1
TGCGCCAGCAGGGCAGGGGGCACTGAAGCTTTCTTT
CASRAGGTEAFF
>TRBV4-1|TRBJ1-2|few|TRBD1
TGCGCCAGCAGCCAGGCATGGGGACAGGCGGATTTATTAGGCTACACCTTC
CASSQAWGQADLLGYTF
>TRBV6-2/TRBV6-3|TRBJ2-7|NA|NA
TGTGCCAGCTTTAGCAGATTCTACGAGCAGTACTTC
CASFSRFYEQYF
>TRBV14|TRBJ2-7|many|TRBD1
TGTGCCAGCAGCGCGACAGGGGGCTACGAGCAGTACTTC
CASSATGGYEQYF
>TRBV29-1|TRBJ1-6|NA|NA
TGCAGCGTTGGAGACGGTTCTTCACCCCTCCACTTT
CSVGDGSSPLHF
>TRBV12-3/TRBV12-4|TRBJ1-1|NA|TRBD1
TGTGCCAGCGGGACAGGGGGCTTGGGGACTGAAGCTTTCTTT
CASGTGGLGTEAFF
>TRBV4-1|TRBJ1-1|few|TRBD1
TGCGCCAGCAGCGTCGGACAGGGGGTCACTGAAGCTTTCTTT
CASSVGQGVTEAFF
>TRBV20-1|TRBJ2-7|few|TRBD2
TGCAGTGCGGATCTTGGGATCTTTGGGCGCGGGAGTTACGAGCAGTACTTC
CSADLGIFGRGSYEQYF
>TRBV29-1|TRBJ2-1|NA|NA
TGCAGCGCCGATTCGGGGTACAATGAGCAGTTCTTC
CSADSGYNEQFF
>TRBV7-2|TRBJ2-7|NA|NA
TGTGCCAGCAGTCACGGGGGTAACGAGCAGTACTTC
CASSHGGNEQYF
>TRBV20-1|TRBJ1-3|few|TRBD1
TGCAGTGCTACCCGGACAGGGGCCTTCTCTGGAAACACCATATATTTT
CSATRTGAFSGNTIYF
>TRBV9|TRBJ2-1|few|NA
TGTGCCAGCAGCGTGAGAAGGACTGGAACAAACAATGAGCAGTTCTTC
CASSVRRTGTNNEQFF
>TRBV13|TRBJ1-1|NA|TRBD1
TGTGCCAGCAGCCAAGGTGGGACAGGGCTCTCTGAAGCTTTCTTT
CASSQGGTGLSEAFF
>TRBV5-1|TRBJ2-5|few|TRBD1
TGCGCCAGCAGCGTACAACAGGGGGCACTGTACCAAGAGACCCAGTACTTC
CASSVQQGALYQETQYF
>TRBV4-1|TRBJ2-1|NA|TRBD1
TGCGCCAGCAGCATGGACAGGGTCTACAATGAGCAGTTCTTC
CASSMDRVYNEQFF
>TRBV7-8|TRBJ2-5|NA|TRBD2
TGTGCCAGCAGCTTAGGACTAGCGGGGGGCTTGAAGACCCAGTACTTC
CASSLGLAGGLKTQYF
>TRBV9|TRBJ1-1|few|TRBD1
TGTGCCAGCAGCGCGGGACAGGCGAACACTGAAGCTTTCTTT
CASSAGQANTEAFF
>TRBV29-1|TRBJ2-2|many|NA
TGCAGCGTTGAAGATCGCCACTGGGGCGGGGAGCTGTTTTTT
CSVEDRHWGGELFF
>TRBV12-3/TRBV12-4|TRBJ2-7|NA|NA
TGTGCCAGCAGTTTAACGGATAACTACGAGCAGTACTTC
CASSLTDNYEQYF
>TRBV4-3|TRBJ2-5|many|TRBD1
TGCGCCAGCAGCCACGGGACAGGTTACGGGGAGACCCAGTACTTC
CASSHGTGYGETQYF
>TRBV11-2|TRBJ2-5|NA|TRBD1
TGTGCCAGCAGCTCTGCAGGGGGCGCGGAGACCCAGTACTTC
CASSSAGGAETQYF
>TRBV7-6|TRBJ2-7|NA|NA
TGTGCCAGCAGCTTAGCCTATGCTACGGAGCAGTACTTC
CASSLAYATEQYF
>TRBV20-1|TRBJ1-1|NA|NA
TGCAGTGCGCCTCCTGAAGCTTTCTTT
CSAPPEAFF
>TRBV11-2|TRBJ2-2|many|NA
TGTGCCAGCAGCTTACACTGGACTGCCGGGGAGCTGTTTTTT
CASSLHWTAGELFF
>TRBV14|TRBJ2-1|few|TRBD2
TGTGCCAGCAGCAACTTAGCGGGAGTCGCGGGCAATGAGCAGTTCTTC
CASSNLAGVAGNEQFF
>TRBV23-1|TRBJ2-7|NA|NA
TGCGCCAGCAGTCCAACACGGCAGTACTTC
CASSPTRQYF
>TRBV3-1|TRBJ2-7|many|TRBD2
TGTGCCAGCAGTCCACACCAGCGGGGGAAACACTACGAGCAGTACTTC
CASSPHQRGKHYEQYF
>TRBV12-3/TRBV12-4|TRBJ1-2|many|TRBD1
TGTGCCAGCAGTCCGCAAAAGACAGGGATCTCCTATGGCTACACCTTC
CASSPQKTGISYGYTF
>TRBV9|TRBJ1-1|few|NA
TGTGCCAGCAGCGCGGCTGGAGGGACCGCTGAAGCTTTCTTT
CASSAAGGTAEAFF
>TRBV7-9|TRBJ2-1|NA|NA
TGTGCCAGCACCCTGGGGGTCAATGAGCAGTTCTTC
CASTLGVNEQFF
>TRBV5-6|TRBJ2-1|few|TRBD1
TGTGCCAGCAGGCCTCCGAGGACAGGGATATACAATGAGCAGTTCTTC
CASRPPRTGIYNEQFF
>TRBV28|TRBJ1-1|few|NA
TGTGCCAGCAGTTTCGGGTGGGGGAACACTGAAGCTTTCTTT
CASSFGWGNTEAFF
>TRBV30|TRBJ2-7|NA|TRBD2
TGTGCCTGGCAGGGACTAGCGGCCCACGAGCAGTACTTC
CAWQGLAAHEQYF
>TRBV4-3|TRBJ2-7|many|NA
TGCGCCAGCAGCCAAGATCGGGCCCGAGGTGCCCTCTACGAGCAGTACTTC
CASSQDRARGALYEQYF
>TRBV7-9|TRBJ2-3|few|NA
TGTGCCAGCAGTTCCCCCAGGGGATCGGGCACAGATACGCAGTATTTT
CASSSPRGSGTDTQYF